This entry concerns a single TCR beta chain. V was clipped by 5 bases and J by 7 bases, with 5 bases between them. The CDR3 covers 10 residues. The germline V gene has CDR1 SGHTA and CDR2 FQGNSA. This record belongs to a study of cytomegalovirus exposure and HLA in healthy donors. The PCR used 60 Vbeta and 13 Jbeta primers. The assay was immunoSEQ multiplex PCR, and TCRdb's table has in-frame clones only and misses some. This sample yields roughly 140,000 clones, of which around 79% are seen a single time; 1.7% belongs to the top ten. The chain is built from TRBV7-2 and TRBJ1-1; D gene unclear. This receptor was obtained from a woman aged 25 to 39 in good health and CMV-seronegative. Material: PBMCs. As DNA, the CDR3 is TGTGCCAGCAGCCACTTTGAAGCTTTCTTT. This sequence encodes CASSHFEAFF.